A few counts support the clone carrying this TCR beta chain. As yet, its antigen is unknown. The data stem from a study of response to subunit inactivated influenza vaccine. TCRdb reprocessed the RT-PCR reads with MiXCR, giving one entry per CDR3 protein. The sample lists approximately 310,000 distinct CDR3 sequences, about a fifth occurring once. Overall study results and limits: Each seasonal influenza vaccination, the authors suggested, recruits few new T cells.

Trimming stripped 6 bases from V and 5 bases from J, with 17 bases between. The CDR3 sequence is 15 residues long. The TCR sequence derives from a man aged 45 to 70 who received an inactivated influenza vaccine. The sequencing used PBMCs from blood, collected approximately 20 months after vaccination. The chain recombines TRBV12-3 or TRBV12-4 with TRBJ2-1, with D possibly matching TRBD1 (5 bases). In DNA form, the CDR3 reads TGTGCCAGCAGCCACGCCAGGCGGACACACAATGAGCAGTTCTTC. Its translation: CASSHARRTHNEQFF.